This TCR beta chain was profiled in a study of radiotherapy plus CTLA-4 blockade in lung cancer. Profiled with immunoSEQ multiplex PCR; TCRdb holds only in-frame clones, not every one. The profile shows tens of thousands of clones, 70% to 80% of them singletons. Germline CDR1 and CDR2: MDHEN and SYDVKM. Between the trimmed V and J ends, which lost 5 bases and 0 bases, there was a span of 17 bases. CDR3 length: 17 amino acids. This chain connects TRBV28 to TRBJ1-3; maybe TRBD1 (6 bases). Sequences were derived from peripheral blood, sampled from a patient treated with radiotherapy plus ipilimumab. The sequence came from a human donor with non-small cell lung cancer who had stable disease on radiotherapy plus ipilimumab. The CDR3 loop is CASSLPTQGSSGNTIYF. In nucleotides, the CDR3 is TGTGCCAGCAGTCTCCCCACCCAGGGGAGCTCTGGAAACACCATATATTTT.